This T cell receptor beta chain derives from a study of OX40 agonist ivuxolimab in advanced cancers. At the level of the study: Patients received intravenous ivuxolimab every 2 weeks at 0.01 to 10 mg/kg. The eligibility criteria allowed prior anti-PD-1, anti-PD-L1 or anti-CTLA-4 therapy, and 40% had some.

Per germline, CDR1 KGHSH and CDR2 LQKENI. V lost 6 bases and J 1 base, leaving 12 bases between the germline ends. The CDR3 extends over 15 amino acids. The method was immunoSEQ multiplex PCR; TCRdb's version includes in-frame clones alone and lacks a portion of them. This sample has over 65,000 clones, with 86% found just once. General study findings and limits: Antigen specificity remained undetermined for the expanded peripheral T cells.

A remark on this clone: What it binds is unknown.

The cohort excluded patients with autoimmune disease history or systemic immunosuppression. The TCR sequence derives from an adult with an advanced solid tumor such as melanoma, head and neck, liver or kidney cancer. Source: CD4+ or CD8+ T cells sorted from blood, taken in a trial of the OX40 agonist ivuxolimab. This sequence joins TRBV18 and TRBJ2-2; TRBD2 is a possible D gene (6 bases). Here the CDR3 DNA reads TGTGCCAGCTCGGCGGGACTCCTGAACACCGGGGAGCTGTTTTTT. It yields the protein CASSAGLLNTGELFF.